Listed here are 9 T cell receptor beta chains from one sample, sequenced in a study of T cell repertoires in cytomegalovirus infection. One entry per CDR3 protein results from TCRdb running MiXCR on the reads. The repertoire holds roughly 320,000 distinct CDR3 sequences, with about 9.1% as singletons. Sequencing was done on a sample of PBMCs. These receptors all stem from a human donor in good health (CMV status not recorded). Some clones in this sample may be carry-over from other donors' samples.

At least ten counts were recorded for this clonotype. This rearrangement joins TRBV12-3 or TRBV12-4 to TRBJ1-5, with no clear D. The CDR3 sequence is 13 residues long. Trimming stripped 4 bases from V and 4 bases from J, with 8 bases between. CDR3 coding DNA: TGTGCCAGCAGTTCGCTACAAAATCAGCCCCAGCATTTT. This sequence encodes CASSSLQNQPQHF.

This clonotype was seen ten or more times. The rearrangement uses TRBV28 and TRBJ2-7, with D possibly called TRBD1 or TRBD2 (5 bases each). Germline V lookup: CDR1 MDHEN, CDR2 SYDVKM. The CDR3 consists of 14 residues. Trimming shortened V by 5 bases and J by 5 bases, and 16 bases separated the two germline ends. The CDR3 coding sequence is TGTGCCAGCAGTAAACCGGGACGGCCGAACGAGCAGTACGTC. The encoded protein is CASSKPGRPNEQYV.

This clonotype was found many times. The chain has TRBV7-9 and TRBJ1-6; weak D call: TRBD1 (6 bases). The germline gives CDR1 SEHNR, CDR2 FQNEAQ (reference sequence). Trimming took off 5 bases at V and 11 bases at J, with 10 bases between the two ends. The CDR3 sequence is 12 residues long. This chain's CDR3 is CASSRTDTPLHF. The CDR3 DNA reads TGTGCCAGCAGCAGGACAGATACACCCCTCCACTTT.

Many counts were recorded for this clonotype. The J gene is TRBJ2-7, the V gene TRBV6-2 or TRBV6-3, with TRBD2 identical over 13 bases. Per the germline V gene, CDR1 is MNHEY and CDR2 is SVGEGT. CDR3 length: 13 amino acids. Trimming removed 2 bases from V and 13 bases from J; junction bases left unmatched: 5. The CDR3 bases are TGTGCCAGCAGTTACCCGGGACTAGCGGGAACCTACGTC. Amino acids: CASSYPGLAGTYV.

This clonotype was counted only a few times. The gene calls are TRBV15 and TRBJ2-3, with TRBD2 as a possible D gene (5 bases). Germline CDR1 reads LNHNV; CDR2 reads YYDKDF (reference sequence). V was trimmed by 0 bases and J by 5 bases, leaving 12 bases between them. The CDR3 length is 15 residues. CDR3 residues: CATSRDRASLDTQYF. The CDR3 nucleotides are TGTGCCACCAGCAGAGATCGGGCTAGCCTAGATACGCAGTATTTT.

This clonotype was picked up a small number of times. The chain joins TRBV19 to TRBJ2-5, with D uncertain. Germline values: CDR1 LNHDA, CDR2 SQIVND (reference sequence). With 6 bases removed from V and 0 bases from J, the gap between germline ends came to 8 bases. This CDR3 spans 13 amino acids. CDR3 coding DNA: TGTGCCAGTAGCCGATCGTACCAAGAGACCCAGTACTTC. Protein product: CASSRSYQETQYF.

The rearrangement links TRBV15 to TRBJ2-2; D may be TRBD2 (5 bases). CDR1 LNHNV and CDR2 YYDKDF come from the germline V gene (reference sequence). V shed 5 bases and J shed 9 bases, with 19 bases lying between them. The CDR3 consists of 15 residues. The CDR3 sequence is CATSGGAGVLRELFF. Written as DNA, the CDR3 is TGTGCCACCAGCGGCGGCGCGGGTGTATTGAGGGAGCTGTTTTTT.

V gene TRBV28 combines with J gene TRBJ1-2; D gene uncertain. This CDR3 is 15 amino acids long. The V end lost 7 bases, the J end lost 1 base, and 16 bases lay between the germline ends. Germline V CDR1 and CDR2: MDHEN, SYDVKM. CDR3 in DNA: TGTGCCAGCAATCCCCGACTGACATTTAACTATGGCTACACCTTC. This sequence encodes CASNPRLTFNYGYTF.

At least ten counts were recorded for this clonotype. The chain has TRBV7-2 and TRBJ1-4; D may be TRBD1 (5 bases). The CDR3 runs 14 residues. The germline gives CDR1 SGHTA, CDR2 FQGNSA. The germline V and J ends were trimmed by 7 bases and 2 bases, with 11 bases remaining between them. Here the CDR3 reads CASKKGSTNEKLFF. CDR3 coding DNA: TGTGCCAGCAAAAAGGGGTCGACTAATGAAAAACTGTTTTTT.